These 28 T cell receptor beta chains came from one sample sequenced in a study of shared clonotypes between healthy human individuals. Produced via immunoSEQ multiplex PCR; TCRdb's table is partial and in-frame only. The sample has about 2 million clones, roughly 94% seen once. Terminally differentiated effector memory CD45RA+ cells were excluded from the naive CD8 cells, which were CD45RO-negative and positively selected for CCR7. The specimen was naive CD8+ T cells sorted from blood. The source of these receptors is a man between 18 and 29 years old in good health.

As regards this clone: Other DNA sequences within the sample encode an identical CDR3. The chain combines TRBV12-5 with TRBJ2-1, with 7 bases fitting TRBD1. The CDR3 has 15 residues. J was trimmed by 1 base and V by 1 base; bases with no gene match: 1. CDR1 is LGHNT, CDR2 FRNRAP, per germline. In DNA, the CDR3 is TGTGCTAGTGGTTTGGGACAGGGTTCCTACAATGAGCAGTTCTTC. It translates to CASGLGQGSYNEQFF. Combining the CDR3 with reference TRBV12-5 and TRBJ2-1 gives the whole variable domain DARVTQTPRHKVTEMGQEVTMRCQPILGHNTVFWYRQTMMQGLELLAYFRNRAPLDDSGMPKDRFSAEMPDATLATLKIQPSEPRDSAVYFCASGLGQGSYNEQFFGPGTRLTVL.

The rearrangement uses TRBV9 and TRBJ1-1; 9 nucleotides agree with TRBD1. The CDR3 consists of 17 residues. The J segment lost 0 bases and the V segment lost 3 bases, leaving 9 bases of the junction unmatched. The germline V gene encodes CDR1 SGDLS and CDR2 YYNGEE. The CDR3 protein is CASSDGQGTHLNTEAFF. The CDR3 DNA sequence: TGTGCCAGCAGCGACGGACAGGGGACTCACCTGAACACTGAAGCTTTCTTT.

With regard to this clone: At one end, the junction sequence differs from germline, possibly due to a read error. The chain joins TRBV5-6 to TRBJ2-7; a possible D gene is TRBD1 (6 bases). Germline-derived CDR1 and CDR2 are SGHDT and YYEEEE. The CDR3 totals 11 residues. The CDR3 nucleotides read TGTGCCAGCAGCGGTGGACAGCACCCTAACTTC. The encoded protein is CASSGGQHPNF.

In DNA, the CDR3 is TGCAGCGTTGAACAGTCGAACACCGGGGAGCTGTTTTTT. Amino acids: CSVEQSNTGELFF. The chain links TRBV29-1 to TRBJ2-2; D not certain. This CDR3 region has 13 residues. Germline V lookup: CDR1 SQVTM, CDR2 ANQGSEA. V was trimmed by 2 bases and J by 0 bases, leaving 4 bases between them.

J is TRBJ2-1 and V is TRBV30; 11 nucleotides agree with TRBD2. CDR3 length equals 14 residues. CDR1 is GTSNPN, CDR2 SVGIG, per germline (reference sequence). V lost 8 bases to trimming and J lost 7 bases; unmatched junction nucleotides: 10. In DNA form, the CDR3 reads TGTGCCGGTATACTAGCGGGAGTTCGGAATGAGCAGTTCTTC. Protein sequence: CAGILAGVRNEQFF.

The rearrangement links TRBV4-3 to TRBJ1-1; D remains ambiguous. This CDR3 comprises 13 residues. Germline V gene lookup returns CDR1 LGHNA and CDR2 YSLEER. V gave up 0 bases and J gave up 6 bases, with 8 bases separating them. CDR3 DNA sequence: TGCGCCAGCAGCCAAGATCTCGGCTCTGAAGCTTTCTTT. Its translation: CASSQDLGSEAFF.

The chain has TRBV6-5 and TRBJ2-3; 7 nucleotides match TRBD2. Germline V gives CDR1 MNHEY, CDR2 SVGAGI. The CDR3 runs 14 residues. The V segment lost 2 bases and the J segment 5 bases; nucleotides outside the gene matches: 4. The CDR3 here is CASSYGGGRDTQYF. The CDR3 DNA follows: TGTGCCAGCAGTTACGGGGGAGGGCGAGATACGCAGTATTTT.

This chain connects TRBV15 to TRBJ2-7, with D perhaps assigned TRBD1 or TRBD2 (5 bases each). CDR1 is LNHNV, CDR2 YYDKDF, per germline (reference sequence). The CDR3 has 14 residues. Trimming left V 5 bases short and J 5 bases short, with 16 bases between. CDR3 sequence reads: CATSLSEGSDEQYF. The DNA for the CDR3 is TGTGCCACCAGCCTATCAGAGGGGAGCGACGAGCAGTACTTC. Full variable domain (missing parts from reference TRBV15 and TRBJ2-7): DAMVIQNPRYQVTQFGKPVTLSCSQTLNHNVMYWYQQKSSQAPKLLFHYYDKDFNNEADTPDNFQSRRPNTSFCFLDIRSPGLGDTAMYLCATSLSEGSDEQYFGPGTRLTVT.

V gene TRBV7-9 combines with J gene TRBJ2-1; 15 bases fit TRBD2. The CDR3 covers 19 residues. The germline CDR1 and CDR2 sequences are SEHNR and FQNEAQ (reference sequence). Trimming at V came to 3 bases and at J to 8 bases, leaving 14 bases not matched to a gene. CDR3 loop: CASSFGLAGGPAGIDEQFF. CDR3 DNA sequence: TGTGCCAGCAGCTTCGGACTAGCGGGAGGGCCCGCGGGCATTGATGAGCAGTTCTTC.

Worth noting for this clone: This CDR3 is also generated by other DNA sequences in the sample. The chain recombines TRBV28 with TRBJ1-5; tentative D call: TRBD1 (6 bases). The CDR3 has 13 amino acids. Germline V gene sequence: CDR1 MDHEN, CDR2 SYDVKM. With 8 bases removed from V and 2 bases from J, the gap between germline ends came to 10 bases. The CDR3 nucleotides read TGTGCCAGCGGGGCAGGGGGCAATCAGCCCCAGCATTTT. Residues: CASGAGGNQPQHF.

In its sample, this clone was seen a few times. This chain uses TRBV19 with TRBJ1-6; the D is unclear. Per germline, CDR1 LNHDA and CDR2 SQIVND (reference sequence). The CDR3 consists of 17 residues. V was shortened by 5 bases and J by 4 bases, with 18 bases between the two germline ends. CDR3 coding DNA: TGTGCCAGTAGTTATCCAACAGTATTCGGGTATAATTCACCCCTCCACTTT. This gives the protein CASSYPTVFGYNSPLHF. Filled out from reference TRBV19 and TRBJ1-6, the complete variable domain reads DGGITQSPKYLFRKEGQNVTLSCEQNLNHDAMYWYRQDPGQGLRLIYYSQIVNDFQKGDIAEGYSVSREKKESFPLTVTSAQKNPTAFYLCASSYPTVFGYNSPLHFGNGTRLTVT.

The V gene is TRBV13, the J gene TRBJ2-3, with D possibly being TRBD2 (5 bases). The CDR3 has 12 amino acids. Germline assignment: CDR1 PRHDT and CDR2 FYEKMQ (reference sequence). V was cut by 4 bases and J by 4 bases, with 6 bases left in between. This CDR3 is CASSSGADTQYF. CDR3 DNA sequence: TGTGCCAGCAGCTCCGGGGCAGATACGCAGTATTTT.

J is TRBJ2-2 and V is TRBV7-2; either TRBD1 or TRBD2 may fit D (5 bases each). The CDR3 contains 13 residues. Trimming took off 3 bases at V and 7 bases at J, with 9 bases between the two ends. Germline CDR1 is SGHTA and CDR2 is FQGNSA. The CDR3 sequence: CASSLGEGGELFF. The CDR3 coding sequence is TGTGCCAGCAGCTTGGGGGAAGGCGGGGAGCTGTTTTTT.

The rearrangement joins TRBV25-1 to TRBJ1-1, with D possibly TRBD1 on 5 matching bases. Trimming removed 7 bases at V and 3 bases at J, with 15 bases between. The CDR3 has 14 residues. The germline V gene encodes CDR1 MGHDK and CDR2 SYGVNS. This CDR3 is CASKGYLGDTEAFF. The DNA for the CDR3 is TGTGCCAGCAAGGGGTATTTGGGGGACACTGAAGCTTTCTTT. The entire variable domain, with the rest obtained from reference TRBV25-1 and TRBJ1-1, is as follows: EADIYQTPRYLVIGTGKKITLECSQTMGHDKMYWYQQDPGMELHLIHYSYGVNSTEKGDLSSESTVSRIRTEHFPLTLESARPSHTSQYLCASKGYLGDTEAFFGQGTRLTVV.

This clone came up once. The same CDR3 is also encoded by other DNA sequences in this sample. The chain couples TRBV7-2 to TRBJ2-7; either TRBD1 or TRBD2 may supply D (6 bases each). Trimming stripped 1 base from V and 0 bases from J, with 10 bases between. CDR1 is SGHTA, CDR2 FQGNSA, per germline. This CDR3 region has 15 residues. CDR3 DNA sequence: TGTGCCAGCAGCTTAGTACAGGGACTCTCCTACGAGCAGTACTTC. Protein: CASSLVQGLSYEQYF.

The rearrangement joins TRBV7-9 to TRBJ2-2; D might be TRBD1 or TRBD2, each matching 5 bases. The CDR3 length is 14 residues. Trimming cost V 11 bases and J 3 bases, with 16 bases left between them. Germline values: CDR1 SEHNR, CDR2 FQNEAQ (reference sequence). CDR3 amino acids: CAGLGVFDTGELFF. CDR3 sequence (DNA): TGTGCCGGACTGGGGGTTTTCGACACCGGGGAGCTGTTTTTT.

This chain joins TRBV4-1 and TRBJ2-3, with 10 bases aligning to TRBD2. After removal of 0 bases from V and 1 base from J, the junction contained 4 bases not matched to a gene. The CDR3 sequence is 17 residues long. Germline lookup yields CDR1 MGHRA and CDR2 YSYEKL. The chain's CDR3 is CASSQELLAGGTDTQYF. Here the CDR3 DNA reads TGCGCCAGCAGCCAAGAGTTGCTAGCGGGGGGCACAGATACGCAGTATTTT.

The chain links TRBV10-3 to TRBJ2-3, with 9 bases lining up with TRBD2. Germline V gene data show CDR1 as ENHRY and CDR2 as SYGVKD. With 3 bases clipped from V and 0 bases from J, the junction kept 4 bases outside the gene matches. There are 16 residues in the CDR3. The CDR3 reads CAISDEAGGSTDTQYF. CDR3 nucleotide sequence: TGTGCCATCAGTGACGAGGCGGGGGGGAGCACAGATACGCAGTATTTT.

The chain uses TRBV5-1 and TRBJ2-1, with 8 bases identical to TRBD1. The V and J ends lost 2 bases and 6 bases, in that order; junction bases with no gene match: 7. The CDR3 runs 15 residues. From germline, CDR1 is SGHRS and CDR2 YFSETQ. Written as DNA, the CDR3 is TGCGCCAGCAGCTTTTCGCAGGGGGCTGCCAATGAGCAGTTCTTC. Protein: CASSFSQGAANEQFF.

Notes on this clone: Other DNA sequences in the sample encode the same CDR3. V is TRBV27 and J is TRBJ2-7; TRBD1 matches at 9 bases. The germline CDR1 and CDR2 sequences are MNHEY and SMNVEV (reference sequence). The V gene end was trimmed by 3 bases and the J gene end by 4 bases; junction bases not matched to a gene: 7. The CDR3 runs to 15 residues. DNA for the CDR3: TGTGCCAGCAGTTTTACAGGGACAGGGAGATACGAGCAGTACTTC. Encoded protein: CASSFTGTGRYEQYF.

On this clone: A read error likely explains this, since a far larger clone differs by one base. Written as DNA, the CDR3 is TGTGCCCGGTCCGGGACGGGTGAAAAACTGTTTTTT. Encoded protein: CARSGTGEKLFF. This chain uses TRBV30 with TRBJ1-4; D is possibly TRBD1 (5 bases). CDR1 is GTSNPN, CDR2 SVGIG, per germline (reference sequence). This CDR3 comprises 12 residues. V lost 8 bases and J 7 bases, leaving 14 bases between the germline ends.

This clone was counted a single time. The chain employs TRBV30 and TRBJ2-3; 7 bases match TRBD1. The length of the CDR3 is 15 residues. Looked up from germline, CDR1 is GTSNPN and CDR2 is SVGIG (reference sequence). With V trimmed by 0 bases and J by 6 bases, 9 bases remained unmatched. The CDR3: CAWSVTGALRDTQYF. In DNA form, the CDR3 reads TGTGCCTGGAGTGTAACAGGGGCCCTTAGGGATACGCAGTATTTT.

The chain employs TRBV30 and TRBJ1-4, with a tentative D call TRBD1 (6 bases). The V end was cut by 4 bases, the J end by 4 bases, with 10 bases between. The CDR3 covers 13 residues. Germline V lookup: CDR1 GTSNPN, CDR2 SVGIG (reference sequence). The CDR3 nucleotides are TGTGCCTGGACGAACAGGGTTAATGAAAAACTGTTTTTT. As protein: CAWTNRVNEKLFF.

About this clone: The same CDR3 also results from other DNA sequences found in this sample. The chain is built from TRBV4-3 and TRBJ2-1; 9 positions match TRBD2. V was clipped by 4 bases and J by 2 bases; unmatched bases: 3. The germline CDR1 and CDR2 sequences are LGHNA and YSLEER. This CDR3 contains 15 residues. The CDR3 nucleotides read TGCGCCAGCAGCCCGGGACTAGCTACCTACAATGAGCAGTTCTTC. The encoded protein is CASSPGLATYNEQFF.

The chain employs TRBV7-2 and TRBJ2-2; D uncertain. Trimming left V 4 bases short and J 1 base short, with 7 bases between. Germline-derived CDR1 and CDR2 are SGHTA and FQGNSA. This CDR3 is 14 amino acids long. The CDR3 reads CASSSTVNTGELFF. The CDR3 DNA reads TGTGCCAGCAGCTCAACGGTGAACACCGGGGAGCTGTTTTTT. Full variable domain (rest looked up from reference TRBV7-2 and TRBJ2-2): GAGVSQSPSNKVTEKGKDVELRCDPISGHTALYWYRQSLGQGLEFLIYFQGNSAPDKSGLPSDRFSAERTGGSVSTLTIQRTQQEDSAVYLCASSSTVNTGELFFGEGSRLTVL.

The chain has TRBV11-3 and TRBJ2-2, with 8 bases identical to TRBD1. The germline gives CDR1 SGHNT, CDR2 YENEEA. The CDR3 totals 14 residues. Trimming removed 5 bases from V and 5 bases from J; junction bases left unmatched: 4. CDR3 sequence reads: CASSPRGQTGELFF. The CDR3 DNA sequence: TGTGCCAGCAGCCCCAGGGGGCAGACCGGGGAGCTGTTTTTT.

CDR3 sequence: CASSRLTSGGDEQYF. CDR3 nucleotides: TGCGCCAGCAGCCGTTTGACTAGCGGGGGGGACGAGCAGTACTTC. The chain employs TRBV4-1 and TRBJ2-7, with TRBD2 matching 14 bases. Trimming cost V 4 bases and J 5 bases; bases outside gene matches: 4. Germline lookup yields CDR1 MGHRA and CDR2 YSYEKL. There are 15 residues in the CDR3.

This clone was recorded once. The chain links TRBV7-9 to TRBJ2-3, with 8 bases identical to TRBD2. Germline CDR1 SEHNR, CDR2 FQNEAQ (reference sequence). V shed 3 bases, J shed 3 bases, and the junction held 5 bases outside the gene matches. The CDR3 has 15 amino acids. The CDR3 loop is CASSFSGGPTDTQYF. DNA of the CDR3: TGTGCCAGCAGCTTCTCGGGAGGGCCGACAGATACGCAGTATTTT.